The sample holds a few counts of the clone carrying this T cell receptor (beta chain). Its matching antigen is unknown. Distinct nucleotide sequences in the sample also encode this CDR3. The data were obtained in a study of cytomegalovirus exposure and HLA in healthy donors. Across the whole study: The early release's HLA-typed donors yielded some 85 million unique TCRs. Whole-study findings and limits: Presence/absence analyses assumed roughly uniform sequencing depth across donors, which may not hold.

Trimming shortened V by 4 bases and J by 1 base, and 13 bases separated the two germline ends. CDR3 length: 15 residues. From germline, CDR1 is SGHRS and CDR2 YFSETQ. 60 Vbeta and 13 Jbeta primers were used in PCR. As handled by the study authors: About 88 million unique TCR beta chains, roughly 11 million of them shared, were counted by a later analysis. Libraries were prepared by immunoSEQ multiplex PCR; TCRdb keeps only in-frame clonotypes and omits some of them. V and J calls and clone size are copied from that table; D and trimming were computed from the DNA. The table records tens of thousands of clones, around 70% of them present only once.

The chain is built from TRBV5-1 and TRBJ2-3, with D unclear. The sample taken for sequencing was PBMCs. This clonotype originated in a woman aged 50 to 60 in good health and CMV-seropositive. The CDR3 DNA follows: TGCGCCAGCAGCCTGGAAAGGAGAGGCACAGATACGCAGTATTTT. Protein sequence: CASSLERRGTDTQYF. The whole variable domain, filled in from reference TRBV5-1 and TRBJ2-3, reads KAGVTQTPRYLIKTRGQQVTLSCSPISGHRSVSWYQQTPGQGLQFLFEYFSETQRNKGNFPGRFSGRQFSNSRSEMNVSTLELGDSALYLCASSLERRGTDTQYFGPGTRLTVL.